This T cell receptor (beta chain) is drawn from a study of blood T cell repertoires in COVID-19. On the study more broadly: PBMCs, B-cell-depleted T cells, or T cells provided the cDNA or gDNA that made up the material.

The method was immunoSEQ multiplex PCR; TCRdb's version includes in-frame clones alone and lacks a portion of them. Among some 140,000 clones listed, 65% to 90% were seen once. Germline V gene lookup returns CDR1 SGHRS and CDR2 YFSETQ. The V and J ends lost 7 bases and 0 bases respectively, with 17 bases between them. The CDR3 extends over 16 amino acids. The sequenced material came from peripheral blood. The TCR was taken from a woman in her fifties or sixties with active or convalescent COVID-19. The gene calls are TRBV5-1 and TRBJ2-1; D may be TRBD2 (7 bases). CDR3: CASAIGGASSYNEQFF. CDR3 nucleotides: TGCGCCAGCGCCATAGGGGGGGCCTCCTCCTACAATGAGCAGTTCTTC.